Listed below are T cell receptor beta chains from one sample, sequenced in a study of human T cells and chemical hapten exposure. TCRdb re-called the RACE reads with MiXCR, one entry per CDR3 protein. The table records around 69,000 distinct CDR3 sequences, about 8% of them present only once. Sequences were derived from whole blood, sampled in connection with sensitization to the hapten diphenylcyclopropenone (DPC). The receptors derive from a woman aged 45-60 years with alopecia areata. Some clones in this sample may be carry-over from other donors' samples. CDR3s include the opening cysteine and the closing phenylalanine or tryptophan. Fields, in order: V gene, J gene, D gene, clone size, CDR3 DNA, CDR3 protein. The D gene is left open where the match is weak. Expanded clones get a size class; other rows say once, few or many, or leave the size out.

TRBV29-1	TRBJ1-4	.	.	TGCAGCGTTGGAGGGCAGGGAATAAATGAAAAACTGTTTTTT	CSVGGQGINEKLFF
TRBV10-3	TRBJ2-5	.	.	TGTGCCATCAGTGGGGGGAAGGGAGAGACCCAGTACTTC	CAISGGKGETQYF
TRBV12-3/TRBV12-4	TRBJ2-3	.	.	TGTGCCAGCAGTTCTATAGATACGCAGTATTTT	CASSSIDTQYF
TRBV20-1	TRBJ1-1	.	.	TGCAGTGCTAGAGATAACAGGGTACGGGACACTGAAGCTTTCTTT	CSARDNRVRDTEAFF
TRBV27	TRBJ1-6	.	many	TGTGCCAGCTACATAAAGCAGGGTCGAAATTCACCCCTCCACTTT	CASYIKQGRNSPLHF
TRBV6-4	TRBJ2-3	.	.	TGTGCCAGCAGTGAAGGAGGGGGCGGTCCAGATACGCAGTATTTT	CASSEGGGGPDTQYF
TRBV7-9	TRBJ2-2	.	.	TGTGCCAGCGGCGCTGGCGGGGAGCTGTTTTTT	CASGAGGELFF
TRBV5-1	TRBJ2-3	TRBD2	.	TGCGCCAGCAGCTTAGCGGGGGAAAACACAGATACGCAGTATTTT	CASSLAGENTDTQYF
TRBV20-1	TRBJ1-1	.	many	TGCAGTGCTAGCTCCCCCGAAGGTCTAGAAGCTTTCTTT	CSASSPEGLEAFF
TRBV12-3/TRBV12-4	TRBJ1-5	.	.	TGTGCCAGCAGCCGACGGAACAATCAGCCCCAGCATTTT	CASSRRNNQPQHF
TRBV12-3/TRBV12-4	TRBJ1-4	.	.	TGTGCCAGCAGTTTAAGGGGCAGTAATGAAAAACTGTTTTTT	CASSLRGSNEKLFF
TRBV20-1	TRBJ2-7	TRBD2	.	TGCAGTGCTAGACTAGCGGGAGGCAGCACGTACGAGCAGTACTTC	CSARLAGGSTYEQYF
TRBV27	TRBJ1-1	.	many	TGTGCCAGCAGTTTATTCACTGGCACTGAAGCTTTCTTT	CASSLFTGTEAFF
TRBV6-5	TRBJ1-5	TRBD1	few	TGTGCCAGCAGCCGGGACAGGGGTTACAATCAGCCCCAGCATTTT	CASSRDRGYNQPQHF
TRBV18	TRBJ1-6	.	few	TGTGCCAGCTCACGCGGGGAGTCCTATAATTCACCCCTCCACTTT	CASSRGESYNSPLHF
TRBV20-1	TRBJ1-4	.	.	TGCAGTGCCACTCCCGGGGGCGGGAATGAAAAACTGTTTTTT	CSATPGGGNEKLFF
TRBV21-1	TRBJ1-5	.	many	TGTGCCAGCAGCAACGAGGGCGACGGCAATCAGCCCCAGCATTTT	CASSNEGDGNQPQHF
TRBV11-2	TRBJ2-5	TRBD2	.	TGTGCCAGCAGCTGGGGGGAGCGGGAAGCAGAGACCCAGTACTTC	CASSWGEREAETQYF
TRBV12-3/TRBV12-4	TRBJ2-1	.	.	TGTGCCAGCAGTCTCGGGACGGACTACAATGAGCAGTTCTTC	CASSLGTDYNEQFF
TRBV28	TRBJ2-1	.	.	TGTGCCAGCAGCCCTTTAGGGGGGAGCTCCTACAATGAGCAGTTCTTC	CASSPLGGSSYNEQFF
TRBV5-6	TRBJ2-7	TRBD1	.	TGTGCCAGCAGCTTGCCCGGGACAGGGGTCGACTACGAGCAGTACTTC	CASSLPGTGVDYEQYF
TRBV9	TRBJ1-6	.	few	TGTGCCAGCAGCGTAGGGTTCATGGGCGATTCACCCCTCCACTTT	CASSVGFMGDSPLHF
TRBV5-4	TRBJ2-4	.	many	TGTGCCAGCAGCTTGGCCATAGCAGGGGGGGCCAAAAACATTCAGTACTTC	CASSLAIAGGAKNIQYF
TRBV10-3	TRBJ2-4	.	.	TGTGCCATCAGTGAGGGTTTCGGCGGGGAGACCAAAAACATTCAGTACTTC	CAISEGFGGETKNIQYF
TRBV7-2	TRBJ2-7	TRBD2	.	TGTGCCAGCAGCGCTACCGGGACTAGCGGGAACGAGCAGTACTTC	CASSATGTSGNEQYF
TRBV20-1	TRBJ2-2	TRBD2	.	TGCAGTGCTGGACTAGCGGGGACGAACACCGTGGAGCTGTTTTTT	CSAGLAGTNTVELFF
TRBV9	TRBJ1-2	TRBD1	.	TGTGCCAGCAGCACACAGGGGGAGGCCTATGGCTACACCTTC	CASSTQGEAYGYTF
TRBV7-2	TRBJ2-5	.	.	TGTGCCAGCAGCCCCGGACTACAAGAGACCCAGTACTTC	CASSPGLQETQYF
TRBV6-5	TRBJ1-5	.	many	TGTGCCAGCAGTTACTCGAGCAGAGGGGGGGATCAGCCCCAGCATTTT	CASSYSSRGGDQPQHF
TRBV15	TRBJ2-3	.	.	TGTGCCACCAGCAGAGACAGGGTCGGCACAGATACGGAGTATTTT	CATSRDRVGTDTEYF
TRBV6-1	TRBJ1-1	.	.	TGTGCCAGCATCCGGGAAGCCTATGTCAACACTGAAGCTTTCTTT	CASIREAYVNTEAFF
TRBV28	TRBJ2-7	.	.	TGTGCCAGCACCGACCAGACCCTCGAGCAGTACTTC	CASTDQTLEQYF
TRBV4-3	TRBJ2-1	.	many	TGCGCCAGCAGCCAAGATTTTGCAGCTGAGCAGTTCTTC	CASSQDFAAEQFF
TRBV14	TRBJ2-3	.	.	TGTGCCAGCAGCGGCATGGGCCCCCTTAGCACAGATACGCAGTATTTT	CASSGMGPLSTDTQYF
TRBV7-8	TRBJ1-5	.	.	TGTGCCAGCAGCTTAGAGGGGGGCGGACAGCCCCAGCATTTT	CASSLEGGGQPQHF
TRBV28	TRBJ2-7	.	.	TGTGCCAGCAGTTTATTCGGGCGGGACGTAGACTACGAGCAGTACTTC	CASSLFGRDVDYEQYF
TRBV29-1	TRBJ2-3	.	many	TGCAGCGTTGGTGGACCTCAGATACCGCAGTATTTT	CSVGGPQIPQYF
TRBV13	TRBJ2-2	.	few	TGTGCCAGCAGCTTAGGCTCCACCGGGGAGCTGTTTTTT	CASSLGSTGELFF
TRBV30	TRBJ2-7	TRBD1	.	TGTGCCTTGACCCGTGGCAGGGGGTACGAGCAGTACTTC	CALTRGRGYEQYF
TRBV20-1	TRBJ2-2	.	.	TGCAGTGCTAGAGTTGATGGACGGACGAACACCGGGGAGCTGTTTTTT	CSARVDGRTNTGELFF
TRBV10-3	TRBJ2-5	.	many	TGTGCCTCCCACCAGGGTGAAGGGACCCAGTACTTC	CASHQGEGTQYF
TRBV20-1	TRBJ1-1	TRBD1	many	TGCAGTGCTTTGACAGGGAGCACTGAAGCTTTCTTT	CSALTGSTEAFF
TRBV27	TRBJ1-1	.	few	TGTGCCAGCGGTTATGACCCGGGCGAAGCTTTCTTT	CASGYDPGEAFF
TRBV7-9	TRBJ2-7	TRBD2	.	TGTGCCAGCAGCTTAATCGGCGGGGGGGACTCCTACGAGCAGTACTTC	CASSLIGGGDSYEQYF
TRBV6-6	TRBJ2-3	.	many	TGTGCCAGCAGGCTGGGGGCCGACACAGATACGCAGTATTTT	CASRLGADTDTQYF
TRBV27	TRBJ1-5	.	.	TGTGCCAGCAGTTTTCTGGGGGGCTGGGGCAATCAGCCCCAGCATTTT	CASSFLGGWGNQPQHF
TRBV5-6	TRBJ2-5	TRBD2	few	TGTGCCAGCAGCCTAAGCGGGAGGGGCGGAGAGACCCAGTACTTC	CASSLSGRGGETQYF
TRBV9	TRBJ2-5	.	few	TGTGCCAGCAGCGTAGAGGGGACGGCAGCGACCCAGTACTTC	CASSVEGTAATQYF
TRBV28	TRBJ2-1	.	.	TGTGCCATTTCCCGGCAGAACTACAATGAGCAGTTCTTC	CAISRQNYNEQFF
TRBV7-9	TRBJ2-1	.	many	TGTGCCAGCAGCCTGGGAACATACAATGAGCAGTTCTTC	CASSLGTYNEQFF
TRBV28	TRBJ2-3	TRBD2	many	TGTGCCAGCGGACTAGCGGGAGGGCCGGGTCGAGATACGCAGTATTTT	CASGLAGGPGRDTQYF
TRBV5-5	TRBJ1-5	.	few	TGTGCCAGCAGCACGGCCACACAGGGTCTTCAGCCCCAGCATTTT	CASSTATQGLQPQHF